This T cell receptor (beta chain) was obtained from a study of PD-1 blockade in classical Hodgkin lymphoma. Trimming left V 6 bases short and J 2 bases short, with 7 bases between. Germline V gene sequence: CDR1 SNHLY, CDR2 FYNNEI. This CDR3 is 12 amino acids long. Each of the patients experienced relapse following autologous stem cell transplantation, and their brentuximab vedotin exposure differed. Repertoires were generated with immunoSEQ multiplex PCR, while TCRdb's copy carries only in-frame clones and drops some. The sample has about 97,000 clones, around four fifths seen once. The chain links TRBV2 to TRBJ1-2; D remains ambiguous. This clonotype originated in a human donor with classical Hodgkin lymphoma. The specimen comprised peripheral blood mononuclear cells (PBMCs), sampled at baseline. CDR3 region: CASREQNYGYTF. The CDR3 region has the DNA TGTGCCAGCAGAGAACAGAACTATGGCTACACCTTC.